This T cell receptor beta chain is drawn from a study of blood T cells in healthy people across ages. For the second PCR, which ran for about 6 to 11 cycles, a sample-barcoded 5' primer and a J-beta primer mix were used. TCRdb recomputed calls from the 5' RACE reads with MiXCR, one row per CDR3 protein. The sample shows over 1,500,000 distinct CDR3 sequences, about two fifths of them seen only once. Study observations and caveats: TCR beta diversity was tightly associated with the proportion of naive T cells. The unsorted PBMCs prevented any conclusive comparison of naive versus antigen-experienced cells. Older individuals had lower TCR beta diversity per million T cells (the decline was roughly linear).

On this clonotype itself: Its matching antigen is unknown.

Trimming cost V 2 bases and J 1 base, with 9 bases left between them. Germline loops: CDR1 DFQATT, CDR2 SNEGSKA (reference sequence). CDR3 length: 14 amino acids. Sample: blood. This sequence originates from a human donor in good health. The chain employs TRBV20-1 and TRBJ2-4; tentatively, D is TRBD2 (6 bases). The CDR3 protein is CSARTRGAKNIQYF. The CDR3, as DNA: TGCAGTGCTAGAACCCGGGGGGCCAAAAACATTCAGTACTTC.